This TCR beta chain is drawn from a study of Ad26.COV2.S vaccination and SARS-CoV-2 variants. Regarding treatment: 15 to 20 received Ad26.COV2.S at low or high dose, single or two shots; five or six received placebo; per-sample allocation not given. Specimens were obtained on day 63 following the first vaccine or placebo injection. Clones were sequenced by immunoSEQ multiplex PCR, and TCRdb holds only the in-frame ones, with some missing. The sample holds fewer than 500,000 clones, around 90% seen once. With regard to this clone: Its antigen remains unknown.

V was pared by 3 bases and J by 7 bases, with 2 bases of the junction left unmatched. Germline values: CDR1 KGHSH, CDR2 LQKENI. The CDR3 is 13 amino acids. Study-level results: Following vaccination, spike-specific CD8+ and CD4+ T cell responses reportedly exhibited substantial breadth. Vaccine recipients posted higher spike-specific TCR breadth than their placebo counterparts.

The input for sequencing was peripheral blood, taken in a trial of Ad26.COV2.S vaccine versus placebo. The chain recombines TRBV18 with TRBJ2-1; 8 bases are shared with TRBD2. This receptor was identified in a person between 18 and 65 years old who received the Ad26.COV2.S COVID-19 vaccine or a placebo. The CDR3 sequence: CASSPGLGNEQFF. CDR3 nucleotides: TGTGCCAGCTCACCGGGACTAGGGAATGAGCAGTTCTTC.